Following are 14 T cell receptor beta chains from one sample sequenced in a study of response to subunit inactivated influenza vaccine. Each CDR3 protein is one row after TCRdb ran MiXCR on the RT-PCR reads. The data contain some 520,000 distinct CDR3 sequences, 16% of them singletons. The material was CD4+ T cells sorted from PBMCs, obtained around 25 months after vaccination. These receptors all come from a man aged 45-69 years who received an inactivated influenza vaccine.

The CDR3 here is CSGKGLRGVNEQFF. The DNA for the CDR3 is TGCAGTGGTAAGGGACTCCGGGGTGTCAATGAGCAGTTCTTC. The rearrangement uses TRBV20-1 and TRBJ2-1; possibly TRBD2 for D (6 bases). The V end lost 7 bases, the J end lost 6 bases, and 19 bases lay between the germline ends. The CDR3 extends over 14 amino acids. The V gene's germline CDR1 is DFQATT and CDR2 SNEGSKA (reference sequence).

A word on this clonotype: At one end the junction does not follow the germline gene, possibly because of a read error. V usage is TRBV7-9 and J usage is TRBJ2-4, with 9 nucleotides matching TRBD1. Germline lookup yields CDR1 SEHNR and CDR2 FQNEAQ (reference sequence). The CDR3 runs to 17 residues. The CDR3 is CACSPVSGQGVKNIQYF. The CDR3 DNA reads as TGTGCCTGCAGCCCCGTGTCGGGACAGGGCGTCAAAAACATTCAGTACTTC.

The rearrangement joins TRBV27 to TRBJ1-2; the D gene is possibly TRBD1 (5 bases). The CDR3 covers 18 residues. V was clipped by 5 bases and J by 1 base, with 23 bases between them. Germline values: CDR1 MNHEY, CDR2 SMNVEV (reference sequence). CDR3 loop: CASSPTLWTGPHNYGYTF. CDR3 DNA sequence: TGTGCCAGCAGTCCCACCCTGTGGACGGGGCCCCATAACTATGGCTACACCTTC.

This clonotype occurred a few times. The chain combines TRBV20-1 with TRBJ1-1; no firm D call. Germline V gene data show CDR1 as DFQATT and CDR2 as SNEGSKA (reference sequence). The CDR3 runs 12 residues. Trimming removed 3 bases from V and 2 bases from J, with 7 bases in between. The DNA for the CDR3 is TGCAGTGCTAGTTATACCAACACTGAAGCTTTCTTT. Translation gives CSASYTNTEAFF.

The count of this clonotype is one. J is TRBJ2-2 and V is TRBV11-3; 8 nucleotides line up with TRBD2. CDR3 length equals 15 residues. Trimming cost V 5 bases and J 9 bases; bases outside gene matches: 11. Per germline, CDR1 SGHNT and CDR2 YENEEA. The CDR3 loop reads CASSPGASGSRELFF. CDR3 bases: TGTGCCAGCAGCCCAGGGGCTAGCGGGTCCCGGGAGCTGTTTTTT.

This clonotype turned up a few times. The chain employs TRBV5-1 and TRBJ1-5; possible D gene TRBD1, 5 bases. Trimming stripped 1 base from V and 4 bases from J, with 12 bases between. Per germline, CDR1 SGHRS and CDR2 YFSETQ. The CDR3 has 15 amino acids. CDR3 amino acids: CASSLFQGPNQPQHF. In nucleotides, the CDR3 is TGCGCCAGCAGCTTGTTCCAGGGACCTAATCAGCCCCAGCATTTT.

In its sample, this clonotype was seen a few times. The chain combines TRBV2 with TRBJ2-5; 10 positions match TRBD1. V shed 6 bases and J 5 bases; nucleotides not matched to a gene: 6. Germline CDR1 reads SNHLY; CDR2 reads FYNNEI. This CDR3 region has 14 residues. The CDR3 coding sequence is TGTGCCAGCAGAAAGGACAGGGGGGAGGAGACCCAGTACTTC. This gives the protein CASRKDRGEETQYF.

This clonotype was picked up many times. The chain carries TRBV29-1 and TRBJ2-3; 7 bases are a match to TRBD1. J gave up 4 bases and V 7 bases, and 8 bases lay outside the gene matches. The CDR3 loop spans 13 amino acids. Germline CDR1 reads SQVTM; CDR2 reads ANQGSEA. CDR3 bases: TGCAGCGAACGACAGGGTGGAGCAGATACGCAGTATTTT. Residues: CSERQGGADTQYF.

This clonotype was seen more than once but under ten times. The chain carries TRBV29-1 and TRBJ2-3; 8 bases are shared with TRBD1. Germline V gene sequence: CDR1 SQVTM, CDR2 ANQGSEA. The CDR3 has 14 residues. V lost 6 bases to trimming and J lost 4 bases; unmatched junction nucleotides: 9. The CDR3, as DNA: TGCAGCGTCGACGGACAGGGTCACGCAGATACGCAGTATTTT. Translating gives CSVDGQGHADTQYF.

This clonotype was picked up a small number of times. The rearrangement uses TRBV6-1 and TRBJ1-2; 12 nucleotides line up with TRBD1. Trimming cost V 6 bases and J 4 bases; bases outside gene matches: 6. The CDR3 spans 15 residues. From germline, CDR1 is MNHNS and CDR2 SASEGT. In DNA, the CDR3 is TGTGCCAGCAGGTGGGGACAGGGGGCGAGCTATGGCTACACCTTC. This codes for CASRWGQGASYGYTF.

This chain links TRBV20-1 with TRBJ2-7; maybe TRBD2 (5 bases). CDR3 length: 14 residues. Germline V gene sequence: CDR1 DFQATT, CDR2 SNEGSKA (reference sequence). The V end lost 7 bases, the J end lost 3 bases, and 19 bases lay between the germline ends. The chain's CDR3 is CSVSIPGKDYEQYF. The DNA of the CDR3 is TGCAGTGTTAGTATCCCGGGAAAGGACTACGAGCAGTACTTC.

This rearrangement joins TRBV19 to TRBJ2-1; 8 bases fit TRBD2. Trimming took 4 bases from V and 1 from J; bases not matched to a gene: 9. CDR1 is LNHDA and CDR2 is SQIVND in the germline V gene (reference sequence). The CDR3 spans 17 residues. The CDR3 loop reads CASSTFAGGFSYNEQFF. CDR3 DNA sequence: TGTGCCAGTAGTACCTTCGCGGGGGGCTTTTCCTACAATGAGCAGTTCTTC.

This clonotype was picked up a small number of times. CDR3 residues: CASSPLRAGGNTGELFF. In DNA, the CDR3 is TGTGCCAGCAGTCCCCTGCGAGCGGGGGGGAACACCGGGGAGCTGTTTTTT. The chain carries TRBV28 and TRBJ2-2; 9 nucleotides agree with TRBD2. In germline, CDR1 is MDHEN, CDR2 SYDVKM. The ends lost 5 bases at V and 1 base at J; junction bases unmatched: 8. The CDR3 length is 17 residues.

J is TRBJ1-5 and V is TRBV29-1; D remains ambiguous. V gave up 7 bases and J gave up 7 bases, with 17 bases separating them. Germline values: CDR1 SQVTM, CDR2 ANQGSEA. The CDR3 runs 13 residues. The CDR3 DNA follows: TGCAGCGGGAGCCTGGGCTCGGGGCAGCCCCAGCATTTT. Its translation is CSGSLGSGQPQHF.